The 9 T cell receptor beta chains below come from one sample, sequenced in a study of cytomegalovirus exposure and HLA in healthy donors. 60 Vbeta and 13 Jbeta primers were used in PCR. TCRdb's table, derived via immunoSEQ multiplex PCR, lists solely in-frame clones and lacks some. The sample holds under 90,000 clones, about two thirds seen once. Sequencing was performed on PBMCs. The receptors here all came from a man aged 40-49 years in good health and CMV-seropositive.

The V gene is TRBV2, the J gene TRBJ2-7; maybe TRBD1 (5 bases). Between the trimmed V and J ends, which lost 0 bases and 8 bases, there was a span of 8 bases. CDR1 is SNHLY and CDR2 is FYNNEI in the germline V gene. The CDR3 length is 12 residues. The CDR3 region is CASSEARAKQYF. CDR3 DNA: TGTGCCAGCAGTGAAGCCAGGGCGAAGCAGTACTTC.

This sequence joins TRBV9 and TRBJ2-2; TRBD1 is a possible D gene (6 bases). Trimming took off 4 bases at V and 0 bases at J, with 13 bases between the two ends. The CDR3 consists of 16 residues. From germline, CDR1 is SGDLS and CDR2 YYNGEE. CDR3 sequence reads: CASSTGNRANTGELFF. The CDR3 nucleotides are TGTGCCAGCAGCACAGGGAACCGCGCGAACACCGGGGAGCTGTTTTTT.

This rearrangement joins TRBV6-5 to TRBJ1-3; possible D gene TRBD1, 6 bases. Germline loops: CDR1 MNHEY, CDR2 SVGAGI. V lost 6 bases and J 4 bases, leaving 16 bases between the germline ends. The CDR3 covers 15 residues. The CDR3 sequence is CASSVAGVSGNTIYF. The CDR3 DNA reads as TGTGCCAGCAGCGTCGCAGGGGTTTCGGGAAACACCATATATTTT.

The chain couples TRBV9 to TRBJ1-4; D call uncertain. Germline values: CDR1 SGDLS, CDR2 YYNGEE. Trimming took off 0 bases at V and 10 bases at J, with 10 bases between the two ends. This CDR3 contains 13 residues. CDR3 coding DNA: TGTGCCAGCAGCGTAGGAGGGATGGGAAAACTGTTTTTT. This translates into CASSVGGMGKLFF.

A word on this clone: Mismatch with germline at one junction end may stem from a read error. V gene TRBV5-6 combines with J gene TRBJ1-2; 7 bases fit TRBD1. This CDR3 region has 16 residues. Germline V CDR1 and CDR2: SGHDT, YYEEEE. The CDR3 nucleotides read TGTGCCAGCAGCTTGCGGGGCGCAGGGGGTTTAGGTGGCCACACCTTC. Amino acid sequence: CASSLRGAGGLGGHTF.

A few counts support this clone. V is TRBV5-1 and J is TRBJ1-1, with a tentative D call TRBD1 (6 bases). The length of the CDR3 is 16 residues. In germline, CDR1 is SGHRS, CDR2 YFSETQ. V was clipped by 4 bases and J by 1 base, with 17 bases between them. For the CDR3, the DNA is TGCGCCAGCAGCCGCAATACAGGGATACCGAACACTGAAGCTTTCTTT. The encoded protein is CASSRNTGIPNTEAFF.

In this sample, this clone turned up a few times. The V and J genes are TRBV6-5 and TRBJ1-6; TRBD1 is a possible D gene (5 bases). The ends were cut back, 2 bases at V and 7 bases at J, with 15 bases in the middle. CDR1 is MNHEY, CDR2 SVGAGI, per germline. The CDR3 loop spans 16 amino acids. This CDR3 is CASSYGGGRGNSPLHF. CDR3 coding DNA: TGTGCCAGCAGTTACGGGGGGGGACGGGGAAATTCACCCCTCCACTTT.

J is TRBJ1-1 and V is TRBV5-1, with unresolved D. Trimming left V 4 bases short and J 8 bases short, with 18 bases between. Germline loops: CDR1 SGHRS, CDR2 YFSETQ. The CDR3 is 14 residues long. The CDR3 bases are TGCGCCAGCAGCATTGCCGCGAATCCATGGGAAGCTTTCTTT. It encodes CASSIAANPWEAFF.

The rearrangement links TRBV7-8 to TRBJ2-2; TRBD1 matches at 7 bases. The ends lost 4 bases at V and 1 base at J; junction bases unmatched: 3. This CDR3 has 15 amino acids. Germline V gene data show CDR1 as SGHVS and CDR2 as FQNEAQ. This CDR3 is CASSSRQGNTGELFF. Here the CDR3 DNA reads TGTGCCAGCAGCTCACGACAGGGGAACACCGGGGAGCTGTTTTTT.